The 20 T cell receptor beta chains presented below share a single source sample, sequenced in a study of blood T cell repertoires in COVID-19. Method: immunoSEQ multiplex PCR; TCRdb's copy keeps in-frame clones and lacks some. The repertoire includes about 200,000 clones, roughly 90% of them detected once, and around 1.5% sits in the top ten. Sample: peripheral blood. The receptors stem from a man aged 18 to 30 with active or convalescent COVID-19.

As for this clone: The same CDR3 can be traced to other DNA sequences in this sample. The J gene is TRBJ1-2, the V gene TRBV7-2; no reliable D call. Trimming cost V 1 base and J 2 bases, with 5 bases left between them. This CDR3 comprises 13 residues. Per the germline V gene, CDR1 is SGHTA and CDR2 is FQGNSA. CDR3 coding DNA: TGTGCCAGCAGCTTAGTCCAGAACTATGGCTACACCTTC. It codes for CASSLVQNYGYTF.

The V call is TRBV2, the J call TRBJ2-1, with TRBD1 matching over 7 bases. V lost 7 bases and J lost 0; bases outside the gene matches: 3. The germline CDR1 and CDR2 sequences are SNHLY and FYNNEI. The CDR3 loop spans 14 amino acids. In DNA form, the CDR3 reads TGTGCCAGCAACAGGGGCCGCTCCTACAATGAGCAGTTCTTC. Residues: CASNRGRSYNEQFF.

The chain recombines TRBV6-5 with TRBJ1-1, with 9 bases matching TRBD1. The CDR3 totals 12 residues. V lost 5 bases, J lost 12 bases, and 7 bases stayed unmatched. Germline assignment: CDR1 MNHEY and CDR2 SVGAGI. Written as DNA, the CDR3 is TGTGCCAGCAGTCGGGACAGGGAAGTAACTTTCTTT. It codes for CASSRDREVTFF.

The chain combines TRBV5-4 with TRBJ1-2; D possibly corresponds to TRBD1 (5 bases). CDR1 is SGHNT and CDR2 is YYREEE in the germline V gene (reference sequence). The CDR3 runs to 14 residues. The V gene lost 4 bases and the J gene lost 3 bases, with 13 bases spanning the gap. Here the CDR3 DNA reads TGTGCCAGCAGCCGAGTTGACAGAGACTATGGCTACACCTTC. Its translation: CASSRVDRDYGYTF.

The gene calls are TRBV27 and TRBJ1-2, with a weak D call TRBD1 (6 bases). The CDR3 loop spans 15 amino acids. The V end lost 5 bases, the J end lost 0 bases, and 13 bases lay between the germline ends. Germline CDR1 reads MNHEY; CDR2 reads SMNVEV (reference sequence). Written as DNA, the CDR3 is TGTGCCAGCAGTATAACAGGGATGACTAACTATGGCTACACCTTC. This codes for CASSITGMTNYGYTF.

The chain uses TRBV7-6 and TRBJ2-7; 11 bases fit TRBD2. The CDR3 sequence is 18 residues long. The germline V gene encodes CDR1 SGHVS and CDR2 FNYEAQ. Unmatched junction bases numbered 10, after V lost 1 base and J lost 2 bases. The DNA of the CDR3 is TGTGCCAGCAGCTTAGGGACCCTCATAGCGGGAGGGCCCTACGAGCAGTACTTC. It specifies CASSLGTLIAGGPYEQYF.

The chain has TRBV11-2 and TRBJ1-6, with D unresolved. This CDR3 has 14 amino acids. CDR1 is SGHAT, CDR2 FQNNGV, per germline. Trimming cost V 5 bases and J 10 bases, with 15 bases left between them. DNA of the CDR3: TGTGCCAGCAGCCCCACTTCGACCGGGTCACCCCTCCACTTT. Residues: CASSPTSTGSPLHF.

The chain uses TRBV11-1 and TRBJ2-1, with D tentatively TRBD1 (6 bases). V was shortened by 0 bases and J by 4 bases, with 13 bases between the two germline ends. The CDR3 extends over 16 amino acids. Germline-derived CDR1 and CDR2 are SGHAT and FQDESV (reference sequence). The CDR3, as DNA: TGTGCCAGCAGCTTAGCGGGGGCCTTGGCGTACAATGAGCAGTTCTTC. It encodes CASSLAGALAYNEQFF. The entire variable domain, with the rest obtained from reference TRBV11-1 and TRBJ2-1, is as follows: EAEVAQSPRYKITEKSQAVAFWCDPISGHATLYWYRQILGQGPELLVQFQDESVVDDSQLPKDRFSAERLKGVDSTLKIQPAELGDSAMYLCASSLAGALAYNEQFFGPGTRLTVL.

J is TRBJ1-2 and V is TRBV7-9; no definite D call. Germline assignment: CDR1 SEHNR and CDR2 FQNEAQ (reference sequence). V was cut by 3 bases and J by 6 bases, with 8 bases left in between. This CDR3 is built from 12 residues. In DNA form, the CDR3 reads TGTGCCAGCAGCTTCGCACACGATGGCTACACCTTC. Translated: CASSFAHDGYTF.

The J gene is TRBJ2-2, the V gene TRBV7-2; D is possibly TRBD1 (5 bases). Germline V CDR1 and CDR2: SGHTA, FQGNSA. CDR3 size: 12 residues. The germline V and J ends were trimmed by 4 bases and 7 bases, with 7 bases remaining between them. CDR3 amino acids: CASSSDSGELFF. CDR3 coding DNA: TGTGCCAGCAGCTCAGACAGCGGGGAGCTGTTTTTT.

The rearrangement joins TRBV5-4 to TRBJ1-6, with 8 bases fitting TRBD1. The CDR3 sequence is 16 residues long. CDR1 and CDR2 (germline): SGHNT, YYREEE (reference sequence). V trimming: 1 base; J trimming: 8 bases; junction bases outside the gene matches: 8. CDR3: CASSLSMGQVDSPLHF. The CDR3 coding sequence is TGTGCCAGCAGCTTGTCGATGGGACAGGTTGATTCACCCCTCCACTTT.

To note about this clone: The same CDR3 arises from other DNA sequences in this sample as well. The gene calls are TRBV7-9 and TRBJ1-1; no firm D call. Germline V gives CDR1 SEHNR, CDR2 FQNEAQ (reference sequence). Deletions cut 1 base from V and 1 base from J, with 4 bases between. The CDR3 covers 13 residues. CDR3 sequence reads: CASSLVQNTEAFF. The CDR3 DNA reads as TGTGCCAGCAGCTTAGTCCAGAACACTGAAGCTTTCTTT.

The rearrangement joins TRBV5-6 to TRBJ1-2; 12 positions match TRBD1. With 4 bases clipped from V and 8 bases from J, the junction kept 9 bases outside the gene matches. This CDR3 has 15 amino acids. CDR1 SGHDT and CDR2 YYEEEE come from the germline V gene. In DNA, the CDR3 is TGTGCCAGCAGCATGGGACAGGGGGCGCCTTCGGGCTACACCTTC. Translating gives CASSMGQGAPSGYTF.

CDR3 nucleotides: TGTGCCAGCAGCCACCACGACGCAGGGGGGCCCCAGGCACCCCTCCACTTT. This codes for CASSHHDAGGPQAPLHF. This chain links TRBV5-5 with TRBJ1-6; the match to TRBD1 covers 7 bases. The CDR3 has 17 amino acids. J gave up 11 bases and V 4 bases, and 18 bases lay outside the gene matches. Germline V lookup: CDR1 SGHKS, CDR2 YYEKEE (reference sequence).

V and J are TRBV11-1 and TRBJ1-1, with D perhaps matching TRBD1 (5 bases). CDR3 length: 14 residues. V dropped 4 bases and J dropped 1 base, with 10 bases sitting between them. Germline V gives CDR1 SGHAT, CDR2 FQDESV (reference sequence). The CDR3 loop reads CASSSRRGNTEAFF. CDR3 DNA sequence: TGTGCCAGCAGCTCTCGAAGGGGGAACACTGAAGCTTTCTTT.

J is TRBJ2-7 and V is TRBV24-1, with 8 bases that match TRBD1. This CDR3 comprises 14 residues. In germline, CDR1 is KGHDR, CDR2 SFDVKD. With V trimmed by 5 bases and J by 6 bases, 8 bases remained unmatched. This CDR3 reads CATSGSRGLGEQYF. The CDR3 DNA sequence: TGTGCCACCAGTGGTTCCAGGGGGCTTGGCGAGCAGTACTTC.

This chain joins TRBV11-3 and TRBJ2-1; tentative D call: TRBD1 (5 bases). CDR1 is SGHNT, CDR2 YENEEA, per germline. This CDR3 is 14 amino acids long. Between the trimmed V and J ends, which lost 0 bases and 5 bases, there was a span of 8 bases. The CDR3 protein is CASSLDWTNNEQFF. CDR3 nucleotides: TGTGCCAGCAGCTTAGATTGGACAAACAATGAGCAGTTCTTC.

This chain connects TRBV5-4 to TRBJ2-6; D might be TRBD2 (5 bases). The germline V gene has CDR1 SGHNT and CDR2 YYREEE (reference sequence). V lost 1 base and J 2 bases, leaving 16 bases between the germline ends. The CDR3 is 18 amino acids. CDR3: CASSLLRGFSPGANVLTF. The CDR3 bases are TGTGCCAGCAGCTTGCTTAGAGGGTTCTCCCCTGGGGCCAACGTCCTGACTTTC.

The V call is TRBV2, the J call TRBJ1-1; TRBD1 matches at 12 bases. The CDR3 loop spans 16 amino acids. Germline CDR1 reads SNHLY; CDR2 reads FYNNEI. V was pared by 4 bases and J by 5 bases, with 8 bases of the junction left unmatched. This chain's CDR3 is CASSVGDRGRRTEAFF. In DNA, the CDR3 is TGTGCCAGCAGTGTGGGGGACAGGGGGCGTCGAACTGAAGCTTTCTTT.

The J gene is TRBJ1-2, the V gene TRBV10-2, with D hard to call. The CDR3 spans 13 residues. Germline V gene data show CDR1 as WSHSY and CDR2 as SAAADI. Trimming removed 7 bases from V and 0 bases from J, with 9 bases in between. The CDR3 loop is CASTFSPNYGYTF. CDR3 sequence (DNA): TGCGCCAGCACTTTCAGTCCTAACTATGGCTACACCTTC.